This TCR beta chain was recorded in a study of human T cells and chemical hapten exposure (TCRdb year 2021). With respect to the entire study: For sensitization, 2% DPC in acetone was applied to a 2 cm by 2 cm area of upper inner arm skin. Throughout the approximately 25-week study period, patients were also given weekly therapeutic DPC doses on the scalp. Patch testing was performed on the upper back with Finn chambers containing 0.01% DPC, and the patch tests were scored after 6 days according to International Contact Dermatitis Research Group standards. The patient cohort, mostly female, included alopecia areata with under or over 50% scalp involvement, alopecia totalis and alopecia universalis. Libraries were combined into a pool for sequencing, and differences in TCR yield between samples came mainly from small differences in library volumes within the pool. In alopecia patients, the study followed how the peripheral blood TCR repertoire changed in vivo over primary and secondary sensitization to diphenylcyclopropenone (DPC), a hapten. Blood samples were taken from patients before sensitization (week 0) and at 2, 6 and about 24 weeks after DPC sensitization. For TCR sequencing, blood came from 25 to 30 alopecia patients at anywhere from one to four time points (pre-sensitization, 2, 6 and 24 weeks). What the study reported, not specific to this receptor: After repeated subsampling, the strength of the expansion versus patch-test correlation and the threshold at which it became significant changed. Compared with pre-sensitization or healthy control sets, expanded TCRs formed significantly more large CDR3 similarity clusters, which is consistent with antigen-driven responses. Because every patient had alopecia, a presumed autoimmune disease, the patients' immune response might differ from that of healthy individuals. The number of PT1 expanded TCRs positively correlated with patch test score, significant at thresholds 8, 16 and 32 but not 4. DPC sensitization did not change the number of TCRs with a frequency above 1 in 1000, and there was no evidence of changes in global repertoire structure.

Library preparation was by RACE. The run used a NextSeq 500. During library preparation, unique molecular identifiers were attached to individual cDNA molecules so that TCRs could be counted in a quantitative, reproducible way. Both TCR alpha and TCR beta chains were sequenced from each blood RNA sample. Processing in the source paper ran as follows. Samples had a median of roughly 98,000 TCRs, with a range from about 23,224 to 700,000. The Decombinator software suite was used to annotate V, J and CDR3 in the TCR reads. Every sample was subsampled to the same number of TCRs (28,000) for the PS versus PT1 abundance plots. TCRs were defined as expanded if absent before sensitization and observed at least eight times at the 2-week time point. Through fastp at Q25 and MiXCR, TCRdb rebuilt clones from the public reads, retaining in-frame beta chains. Every distinct CDR3 protein forms one entry, paired with its most common genes and DNA. TCRdb, not the original authors, processed these V and J calls. The sample has a few hundred thousand distinct CDR3 sequences on record, roughly 5% of them singletons. 2% to 2.5% of the sample lies in the top ten.

The label giving this sample's time point can be read as: patch test 1, 2 weeks after DPC sensitization. The meaning of the sample's treatment or condition label: therapeutic diphenylcyclopropenone sensitization with weekly scalp DPC. At each patch-test visit, blood was drawn before the patch test was applied. Eligible patients were aged 18 to 70, diagnosed with alopecia, deemed suitable for DPC therapy, and excluded if pregnant. Total RNA was extracted from unfractionated whole blood collected in Tempus Blood RNA tubes. The CDR3 measures 15 amino acids from cysteine to phenylalanine. The read is trimmed to its CDR3 DNA, 45 bases read in frame from base 1. Trimming removed 3 bases from V and 0 bases from J, leaving 11 bases between the germline ends. Looking up the germline V gene yields CDR1 SGHTA and CDR2 FQGNSA. Only a few counts were recorded for this clonotype. Its antigen target is currently unknown. The record has no base qualities; no much larger clone is one base away.

The chain links TRBV7-2 with TRBJ1-1; TRBD1 is a weak D gene call, 5 bases matching. The receptor comes from a woman between 50 and 59 years old with alopecia areata. Some clones in this sample may be carry-over from other donors' samples. The starting material was whole blood, obtained in connection with sensitization to the hapten diphenylcyclopropenone (DPC). The CDR3 loop reads CASSFRRGLNTEAFF. The DNA is as follows: TGTGCCAGCAGCTTCAGAAGGGGACTGAACACTGAAGCTTTCTTT. This CDR3, with the reference TRBV7-2 and TRBJ1-1 proteins standing in past its ends, gives the full variable domain GAGVSQSPSNKVTEKGKDVELRCDPISGHTALYWYRQSLGQGLEFLIYFQGNSAPDKSGLPSDRFSAERTGGSVSTLTIQRTQQEDSAVYLCASSFRRGLNTEAFFGQGTRLTVV.